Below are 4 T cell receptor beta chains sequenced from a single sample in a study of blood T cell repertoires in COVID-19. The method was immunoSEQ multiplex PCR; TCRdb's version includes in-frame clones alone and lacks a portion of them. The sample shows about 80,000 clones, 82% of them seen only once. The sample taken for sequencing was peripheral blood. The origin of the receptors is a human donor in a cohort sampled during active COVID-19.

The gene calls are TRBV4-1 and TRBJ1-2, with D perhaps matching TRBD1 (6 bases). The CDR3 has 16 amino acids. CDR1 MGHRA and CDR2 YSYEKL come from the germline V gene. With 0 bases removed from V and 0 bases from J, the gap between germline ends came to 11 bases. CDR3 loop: CASSQEGTITNYGYTF. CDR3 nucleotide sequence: TGCGCCAGCAGCCAAGAGGGGACAATCACTAACTATGGCTACACCTTC.

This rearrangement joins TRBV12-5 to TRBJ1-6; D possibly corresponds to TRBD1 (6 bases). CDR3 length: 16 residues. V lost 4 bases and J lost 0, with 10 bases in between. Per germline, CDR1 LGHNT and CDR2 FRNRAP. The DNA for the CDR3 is TGTGCTAGTGGTTCCACAGGGAGCTCCTATAATTCACCCCTCCACTTT. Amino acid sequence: CASGSTGSSYNSPLHF.

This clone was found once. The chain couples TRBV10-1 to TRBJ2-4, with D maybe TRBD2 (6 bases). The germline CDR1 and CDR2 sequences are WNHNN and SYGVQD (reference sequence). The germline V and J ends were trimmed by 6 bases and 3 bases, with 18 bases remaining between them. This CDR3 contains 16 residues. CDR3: CASSGGDGPVKNIQYF. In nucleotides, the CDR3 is TGCGCCAGCAGCGGAGGGGACGGGCCCGTCAAAAACATTCAGTACTTC.

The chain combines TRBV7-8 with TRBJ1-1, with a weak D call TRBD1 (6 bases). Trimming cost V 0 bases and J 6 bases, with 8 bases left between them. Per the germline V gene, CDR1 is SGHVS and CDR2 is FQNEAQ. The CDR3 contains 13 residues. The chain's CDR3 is CASSLAGGAEAFF. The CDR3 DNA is TGTGCCAGCAGCTTAGCAGGGGGGGCTGAAGCTTTCTTT.